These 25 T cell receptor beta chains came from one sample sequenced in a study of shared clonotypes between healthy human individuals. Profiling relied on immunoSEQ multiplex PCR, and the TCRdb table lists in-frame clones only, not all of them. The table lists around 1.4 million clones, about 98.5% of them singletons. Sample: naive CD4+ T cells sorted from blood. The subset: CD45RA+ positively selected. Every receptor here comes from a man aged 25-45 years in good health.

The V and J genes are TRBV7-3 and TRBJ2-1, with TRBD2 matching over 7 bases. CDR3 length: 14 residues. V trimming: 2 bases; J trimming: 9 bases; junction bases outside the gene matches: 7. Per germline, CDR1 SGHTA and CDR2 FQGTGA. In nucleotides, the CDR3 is TGTGCCAGCAGCTTAGGGGCTAGCGGAGTTGAGCAGTTCTTC. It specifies CASSLGASGVEQFF.

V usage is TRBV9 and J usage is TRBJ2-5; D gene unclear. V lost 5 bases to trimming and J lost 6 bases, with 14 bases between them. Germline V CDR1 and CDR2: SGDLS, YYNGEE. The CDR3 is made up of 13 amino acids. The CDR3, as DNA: TGTGCCAGCAGTCAGGCGGCGCAACAGACCCAGTACTTC. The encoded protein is CASSQAAQQTQYF.

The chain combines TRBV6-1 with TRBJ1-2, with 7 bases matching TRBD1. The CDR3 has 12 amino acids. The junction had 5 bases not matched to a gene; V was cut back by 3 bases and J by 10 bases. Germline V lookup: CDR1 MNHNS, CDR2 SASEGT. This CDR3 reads CASSDWDSAYTF. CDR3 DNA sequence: TGTGCCAGCAGTGACTGGGACAGCGCCTACACCTTC.

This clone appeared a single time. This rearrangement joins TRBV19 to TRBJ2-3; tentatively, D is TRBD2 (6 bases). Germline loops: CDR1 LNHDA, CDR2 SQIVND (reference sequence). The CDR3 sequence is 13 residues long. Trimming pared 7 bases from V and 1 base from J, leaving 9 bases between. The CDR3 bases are TGTGCCAGTAAAAAGCGGGGCACAGATACGCAGTATTTT. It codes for CASKKRGTDTQYF.

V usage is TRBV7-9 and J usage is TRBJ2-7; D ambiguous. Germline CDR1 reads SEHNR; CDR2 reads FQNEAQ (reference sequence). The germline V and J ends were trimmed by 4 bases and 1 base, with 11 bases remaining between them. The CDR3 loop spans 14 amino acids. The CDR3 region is CASSSSRRSYEQYF. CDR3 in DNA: TGTGCCAGCAGCTCTAGTCGGCGGTCCTACGAGCAGTACTTC.

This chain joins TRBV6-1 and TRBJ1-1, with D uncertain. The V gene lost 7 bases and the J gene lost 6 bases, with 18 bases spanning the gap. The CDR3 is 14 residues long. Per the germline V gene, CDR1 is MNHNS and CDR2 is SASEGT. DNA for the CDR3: TGTGCCAGCAAGCTTGCAGGCACGGTACCTGAAGCTTTCTTT. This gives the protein CASKLAGTVPEAFF.

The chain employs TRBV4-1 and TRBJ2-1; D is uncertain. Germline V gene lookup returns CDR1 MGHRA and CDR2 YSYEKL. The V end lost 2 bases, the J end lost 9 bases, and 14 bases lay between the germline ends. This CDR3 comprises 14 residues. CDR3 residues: CASSQLISRTEQFF. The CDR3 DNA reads TGCGCCAGCAGCCAACTGATAAGTAGAACTGAGCAGTTCTTC.

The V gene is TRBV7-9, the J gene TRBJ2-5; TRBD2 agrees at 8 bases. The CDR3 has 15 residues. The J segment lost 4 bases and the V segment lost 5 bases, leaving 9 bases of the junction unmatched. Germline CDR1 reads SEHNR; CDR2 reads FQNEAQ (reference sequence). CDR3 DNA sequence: TGTGCCAGCAGCCGGGGGGCGGGAGGAAGAGAGACCCAGTACTTC. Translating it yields CASSRGAGGRETQYF.

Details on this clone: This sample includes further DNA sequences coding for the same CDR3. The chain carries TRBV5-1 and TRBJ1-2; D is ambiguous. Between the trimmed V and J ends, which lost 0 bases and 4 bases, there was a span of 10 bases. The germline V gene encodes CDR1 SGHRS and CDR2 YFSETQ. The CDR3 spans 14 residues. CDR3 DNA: TGCGCCAGCAGCTTGGACCGGGGTCTCTATGGCTACACCTTC. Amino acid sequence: CASSLDRGLYGYTF.

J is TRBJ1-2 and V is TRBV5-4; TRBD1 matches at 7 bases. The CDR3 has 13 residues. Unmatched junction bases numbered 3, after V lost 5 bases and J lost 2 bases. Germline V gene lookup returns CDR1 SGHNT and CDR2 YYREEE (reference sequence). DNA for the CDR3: TGTGCCAGCAGAGCGGACAGGAACTATGGCTACACCTTC. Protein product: CASRADRNYGYTF. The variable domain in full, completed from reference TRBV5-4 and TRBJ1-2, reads ETGVTQSPTHLIKTRGQQVTLRCSSQSGHNTVSWYQQALGQGPQFIFQYYREEENGRGNFPPRFSGLQFPNYSSELNVNALELDDSALYLCASRADRNYGYTFGSGTRLTVV.

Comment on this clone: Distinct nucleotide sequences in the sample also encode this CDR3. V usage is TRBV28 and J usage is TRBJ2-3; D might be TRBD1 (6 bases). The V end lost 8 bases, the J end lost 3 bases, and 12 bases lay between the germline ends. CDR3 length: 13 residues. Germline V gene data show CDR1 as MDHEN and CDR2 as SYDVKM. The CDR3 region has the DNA TGTGCCAGCTCTAGGGGGTCTACAGATACGCAGTATTTT. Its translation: CASSRGSTDTQYF.

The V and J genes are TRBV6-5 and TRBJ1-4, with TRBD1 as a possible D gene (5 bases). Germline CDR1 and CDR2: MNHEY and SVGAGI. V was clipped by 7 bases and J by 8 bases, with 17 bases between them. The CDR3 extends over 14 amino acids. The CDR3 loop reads CASTQDISHEKLFF. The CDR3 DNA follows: TGTGCCAGCACCCAGGACATTTCTCACGAAAAACTGTTTTTT.

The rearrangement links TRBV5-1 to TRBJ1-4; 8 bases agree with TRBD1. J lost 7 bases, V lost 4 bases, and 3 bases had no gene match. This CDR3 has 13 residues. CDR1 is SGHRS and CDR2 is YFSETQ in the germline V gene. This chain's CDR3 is CASSVQGGEKLFF. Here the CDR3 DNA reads TGCGCCAGCAGCGTACAGGGGGGTGAAAAACTGTTTTTT. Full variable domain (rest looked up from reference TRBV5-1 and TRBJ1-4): KAGVTQTPRYLIKTRGQQVTLSCSPISGHRSVSWYQQTPGQGLQFLFEYFSETQRNKGNFPGRFSGRQFSNSRSEMNVSTLELGDSALYLCASSVQGGEKLFFGSGTQLSVL.

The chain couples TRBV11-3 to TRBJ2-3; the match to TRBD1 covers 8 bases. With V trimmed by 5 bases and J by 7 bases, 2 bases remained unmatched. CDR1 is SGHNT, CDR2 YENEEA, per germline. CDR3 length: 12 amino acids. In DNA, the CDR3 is TGTGCCAGCAGCGGACAGGGTTATACGCAGTATTTT. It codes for CASSGQGYTQYF.

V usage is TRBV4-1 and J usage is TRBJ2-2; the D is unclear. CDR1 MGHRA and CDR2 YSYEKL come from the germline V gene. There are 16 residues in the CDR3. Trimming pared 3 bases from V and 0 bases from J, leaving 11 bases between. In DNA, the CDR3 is TGCGCCAGCAGCCAGGAAGGGTGGACGAACACCGGGGAGCTGTTTTTT. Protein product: CASSQEGWTNTGELFF.

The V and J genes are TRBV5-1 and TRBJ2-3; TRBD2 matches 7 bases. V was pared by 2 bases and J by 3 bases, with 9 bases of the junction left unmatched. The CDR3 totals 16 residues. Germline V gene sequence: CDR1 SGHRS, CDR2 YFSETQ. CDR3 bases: TGCGCCAGCAGCTTAGCACGCAGCGGGACTACAGATACGCAGTATTTT. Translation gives CASSLARSGTTDTQYF.

The CDR3: CASSQVSRDSYNEQFF. The CDR3 DNA reads TGTGCCAGCAGCCAGGTCTCGAGAGACTCCTACAATGAGCAGTTCTTC. The rearrangement uses TRBV9 and TRBJ2-1; no clear D gene. V lost 4 bases and J lost 0, with 14 bases in between. CDR1 is SGDLS, CDR2 YYNGEE, per germline. This CDR3 region has 16 residues.

In DNA form, the CDR3 reads TGCGCCAGCAGCTTGACCCTAGCGGGAGAGGTCGAGCAGTTCTTC. Its translation is CASSLTLAGEVEQFF. The rearrangement links TRBV5-1 to TRBJ2-1, with 10 nucleotides matching TRBD2. V lost 1 base, J lost 10 bases, and 8 bases stayed unmatched. This CDR3 region has 15 residues. Germline assignment: CDR1 SGHRS and CDR2 YFSETQ. The variable domain in full, completed from reference TRBV5-1 and TRBJ2-1, reads KAGVTQTPRYLIKTRGQQVTLSCSPISGHRSVSWYQQTPGQGLQFLFEYFSETQRNKGNFPGRFSGRQFSNSRSEMNVSTLELGDSALYLCASSLTLAGEVEQFFGPGTRLTVL.

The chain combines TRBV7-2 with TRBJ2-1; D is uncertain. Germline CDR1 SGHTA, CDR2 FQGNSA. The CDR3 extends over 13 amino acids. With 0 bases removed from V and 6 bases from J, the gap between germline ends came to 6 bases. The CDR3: CASSLATINEQFF. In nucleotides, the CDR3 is TGTGCCAGCAGCTTAGCTACCATCAATGAGCAGTTCTTC.

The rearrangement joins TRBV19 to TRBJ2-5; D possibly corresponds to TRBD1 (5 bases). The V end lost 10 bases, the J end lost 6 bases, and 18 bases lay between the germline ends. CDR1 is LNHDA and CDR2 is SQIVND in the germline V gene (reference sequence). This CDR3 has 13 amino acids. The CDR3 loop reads CATSWGRAKTQYF. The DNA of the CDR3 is TGTGCCACCTCGTGGGGCAGGGCCAAGACCCAGTACTTC.

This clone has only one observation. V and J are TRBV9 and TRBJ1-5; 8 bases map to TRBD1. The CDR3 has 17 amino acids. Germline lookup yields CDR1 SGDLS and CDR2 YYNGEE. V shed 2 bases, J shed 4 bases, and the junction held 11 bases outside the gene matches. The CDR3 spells CASSVYRGLKENQPQHF. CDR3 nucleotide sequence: TGTGCCAGCAGCGTCTACAGGGGGTTAAAGGAAAATCAGCCCCAGCATTTT.

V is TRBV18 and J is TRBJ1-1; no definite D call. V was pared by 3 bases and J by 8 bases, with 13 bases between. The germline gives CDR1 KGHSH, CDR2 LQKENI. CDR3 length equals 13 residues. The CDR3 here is CASSPLVREEAFF. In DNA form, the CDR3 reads TGTGCCAGCTCACCGTTGGTTAGGGAAGAAGCTTTCTTT.

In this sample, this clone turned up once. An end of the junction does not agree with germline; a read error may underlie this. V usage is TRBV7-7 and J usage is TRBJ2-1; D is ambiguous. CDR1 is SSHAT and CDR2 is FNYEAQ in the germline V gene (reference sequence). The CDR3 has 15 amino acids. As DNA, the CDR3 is TGTGCTAGCAGCTTAGAGGCAGACTCCTACAATGAGCAGTTCTTC. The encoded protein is CASSLEADSYNEQFF.

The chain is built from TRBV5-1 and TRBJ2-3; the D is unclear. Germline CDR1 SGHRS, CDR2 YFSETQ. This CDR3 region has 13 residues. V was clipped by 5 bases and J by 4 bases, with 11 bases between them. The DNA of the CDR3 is TGCGCCAGCAGAACAACTCCCCCAGATACGCAGTATTTT. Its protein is CASRTTPPDTQYF.

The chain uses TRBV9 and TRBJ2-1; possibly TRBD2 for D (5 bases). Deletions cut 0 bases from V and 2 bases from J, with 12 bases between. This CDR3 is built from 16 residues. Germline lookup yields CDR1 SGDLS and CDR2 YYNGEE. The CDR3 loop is CASSVGGGAAYNEQFF. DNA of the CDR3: TGTGCCAGCAGCGTAGGAGGAGGCGCCGCCTACAATGAGCAGTTCTTC.